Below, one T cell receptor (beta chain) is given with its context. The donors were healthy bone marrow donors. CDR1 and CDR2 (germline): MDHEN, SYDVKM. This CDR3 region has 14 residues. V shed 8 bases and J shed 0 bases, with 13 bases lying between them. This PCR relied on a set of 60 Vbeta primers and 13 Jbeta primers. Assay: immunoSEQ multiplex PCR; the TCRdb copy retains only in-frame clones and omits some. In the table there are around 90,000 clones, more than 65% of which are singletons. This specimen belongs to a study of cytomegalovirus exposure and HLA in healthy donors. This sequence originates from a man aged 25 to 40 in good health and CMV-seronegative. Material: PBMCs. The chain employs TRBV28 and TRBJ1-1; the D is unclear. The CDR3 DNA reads TGTGCCAGCGGGAGCGGCGCTTTGAACACTGAAGCTTTCTTT. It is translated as CASGSGALNTEAFF. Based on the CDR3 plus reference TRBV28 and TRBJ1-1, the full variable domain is DVKVTQSSRYLVKRTGEKVFLECVQDMDHENMFWYRQDPGLGLRLIYFSYDVKMKEKGDIPEGYSVSREKKERFSLILESASTNQTSMYLCASGSGALNTEAFFGQGTRLTVV.